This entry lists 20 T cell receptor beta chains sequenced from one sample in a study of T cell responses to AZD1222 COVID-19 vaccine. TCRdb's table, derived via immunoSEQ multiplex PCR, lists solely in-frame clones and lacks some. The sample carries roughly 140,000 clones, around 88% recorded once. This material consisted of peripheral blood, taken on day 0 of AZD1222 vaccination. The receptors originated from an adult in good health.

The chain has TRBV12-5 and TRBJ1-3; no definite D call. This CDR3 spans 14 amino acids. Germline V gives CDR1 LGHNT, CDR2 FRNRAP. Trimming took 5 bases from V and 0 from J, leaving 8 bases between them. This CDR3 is CASGVGSSGNTIYF. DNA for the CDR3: TGTGCTAGTGGTGTAGGGAGCTCTGGAAACACCATATATTTT.

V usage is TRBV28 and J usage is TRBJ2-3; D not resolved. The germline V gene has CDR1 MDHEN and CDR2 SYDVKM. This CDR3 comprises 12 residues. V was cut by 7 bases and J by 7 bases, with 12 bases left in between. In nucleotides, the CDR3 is TGTGCCAGCAACTCAGGTATAAATACGCAGTATTTT. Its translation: CASNSGINTQYF.

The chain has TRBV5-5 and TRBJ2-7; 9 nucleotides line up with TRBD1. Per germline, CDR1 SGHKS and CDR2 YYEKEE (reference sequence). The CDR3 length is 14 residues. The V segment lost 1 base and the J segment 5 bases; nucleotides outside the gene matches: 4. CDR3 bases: TGTGCCAGCAGCTTGAGGACAGGGGTCGACGAGCAGTACTTC. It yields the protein CASSLRTGVDEQYF.

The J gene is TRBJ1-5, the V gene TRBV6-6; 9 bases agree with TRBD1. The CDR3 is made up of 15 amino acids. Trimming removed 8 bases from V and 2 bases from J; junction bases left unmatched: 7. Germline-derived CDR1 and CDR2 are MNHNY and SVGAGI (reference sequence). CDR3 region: CASLYRGQGNQPQHF. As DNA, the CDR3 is TGTGCCAGCCTTTACAGGGGGCAAGGCAATCAGCCCCAGCATTTT.

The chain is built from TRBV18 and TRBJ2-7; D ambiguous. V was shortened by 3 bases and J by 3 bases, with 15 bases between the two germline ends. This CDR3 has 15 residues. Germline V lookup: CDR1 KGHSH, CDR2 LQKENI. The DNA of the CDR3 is TGTGCCAGCTCACCGATCGGATCCCCAAACTACGAGCAGTACTTC. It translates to CASSPIGSPNYEQYF.

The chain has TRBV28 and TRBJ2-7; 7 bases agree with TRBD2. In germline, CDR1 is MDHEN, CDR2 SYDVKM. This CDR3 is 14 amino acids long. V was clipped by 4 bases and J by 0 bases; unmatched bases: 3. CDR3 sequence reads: CASSSQRDSYEQYF. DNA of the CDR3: TGTGCCAGCAGTTCCCAGCGGGACTCCTACGAGCAGTACTTC.

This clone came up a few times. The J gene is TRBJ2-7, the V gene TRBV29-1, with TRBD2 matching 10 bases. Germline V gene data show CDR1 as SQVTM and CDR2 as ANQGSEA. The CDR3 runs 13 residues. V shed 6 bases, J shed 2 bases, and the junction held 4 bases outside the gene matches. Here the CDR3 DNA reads TGCAGCGTCCAAGCGGGGGGGACCTACGAGCAGTACTTC. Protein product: CSVQAGGTYEQYF.

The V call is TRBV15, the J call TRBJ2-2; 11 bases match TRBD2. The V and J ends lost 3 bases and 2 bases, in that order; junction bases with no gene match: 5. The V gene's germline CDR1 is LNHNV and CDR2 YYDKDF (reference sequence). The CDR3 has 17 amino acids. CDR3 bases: TGTGCCACCAGCAGGGCCAGACTAGCGGGAAACACCGGGGAGCTGTTTTTT. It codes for CATSRARLAGNTGELFF.

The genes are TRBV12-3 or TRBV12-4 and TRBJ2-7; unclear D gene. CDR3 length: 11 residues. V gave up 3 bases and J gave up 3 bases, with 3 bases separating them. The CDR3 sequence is CASSFGYEQYF. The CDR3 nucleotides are TGTGCCAGCAGTTTTGGCTACGAGCAGTACTTC.

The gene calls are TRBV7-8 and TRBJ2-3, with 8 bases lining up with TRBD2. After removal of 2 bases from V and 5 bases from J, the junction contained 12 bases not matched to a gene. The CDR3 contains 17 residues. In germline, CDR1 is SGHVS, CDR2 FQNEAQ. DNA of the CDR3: TGTGCCAGCAGCTTACACGGGGGGGCCAATTTGCAAGATACGCAGTATTTT. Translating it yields CASSLHGGANLQDTQYF.

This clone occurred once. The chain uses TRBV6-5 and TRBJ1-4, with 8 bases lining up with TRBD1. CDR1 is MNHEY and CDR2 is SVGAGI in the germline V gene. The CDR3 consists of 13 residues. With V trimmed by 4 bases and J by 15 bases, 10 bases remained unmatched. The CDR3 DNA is TGTGCCAGCAGTTCCTATTCACAGGGGGGCTTGTTTTTT. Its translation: CASSSYSQGGLFF.

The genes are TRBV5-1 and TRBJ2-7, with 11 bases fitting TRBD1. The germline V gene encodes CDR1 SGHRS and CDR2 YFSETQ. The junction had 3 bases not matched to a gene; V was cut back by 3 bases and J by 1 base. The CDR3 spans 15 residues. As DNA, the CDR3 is TGCGCCAGCAGCTCCGGGACAGGGGGATCCTACGAGCAGTACTTC. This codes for CASSSGTGGSYEQYF.

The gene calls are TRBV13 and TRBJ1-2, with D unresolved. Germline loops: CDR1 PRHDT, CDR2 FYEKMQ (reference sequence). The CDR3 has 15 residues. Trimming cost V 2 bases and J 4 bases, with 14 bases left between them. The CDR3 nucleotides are TGTGCCAGCAGCTTATATCGGGGTGGGAGCTATGGCTACACCTTC. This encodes CASSLYRGGSYGYTF.

CDR3 sequence reads: CASSPHPGSENFGEQYF. CDR3 in DNA: TGTGCCAGCAGCCCTCATCCCGGGTCCGAGAATTTCGGCGAGCAGTACTTC. The chain couples TRBV7-2 to TRBJ2-7, with D hard to call. The V end lost 5 bases, the J end lost 6 bases, and 26 bases lay between the germline ends. Germline CDR1 reads SGHTA; CDR2 reads FQGNSA. The CDR3 runs to 17 residues.

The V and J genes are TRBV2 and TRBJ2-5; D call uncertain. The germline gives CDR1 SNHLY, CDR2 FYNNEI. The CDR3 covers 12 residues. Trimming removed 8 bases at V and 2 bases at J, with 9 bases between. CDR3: CASLLGQETQYF. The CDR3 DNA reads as TGTGCCAGCCTCCTAGGGCAAGAGACCCAGTACTTC.

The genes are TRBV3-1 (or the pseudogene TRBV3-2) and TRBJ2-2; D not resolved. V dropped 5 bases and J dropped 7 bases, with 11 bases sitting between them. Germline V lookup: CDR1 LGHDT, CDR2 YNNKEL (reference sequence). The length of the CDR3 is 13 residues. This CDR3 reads CASSSTWDGELFF. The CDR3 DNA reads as TGTGCCAGCAGCTCCACGTGGGACGGGGAGCTGTTTTTT.

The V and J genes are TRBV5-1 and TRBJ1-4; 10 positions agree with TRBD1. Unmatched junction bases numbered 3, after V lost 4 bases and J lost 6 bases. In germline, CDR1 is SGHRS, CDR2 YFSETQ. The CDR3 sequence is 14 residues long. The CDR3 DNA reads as TGCGCCAGCAGCCAGACAGGGGGCTATGAAAAACTGTTTTTT. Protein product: CASSQTGGYEKLFF.

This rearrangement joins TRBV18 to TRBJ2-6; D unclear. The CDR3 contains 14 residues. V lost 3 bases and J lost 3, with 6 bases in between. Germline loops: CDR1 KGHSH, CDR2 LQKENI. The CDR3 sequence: CASSPSIGANVLTF. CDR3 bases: TGTGCCAGCTCACCTAGTATTGGGGCCAACGTCCTGACTTTC.

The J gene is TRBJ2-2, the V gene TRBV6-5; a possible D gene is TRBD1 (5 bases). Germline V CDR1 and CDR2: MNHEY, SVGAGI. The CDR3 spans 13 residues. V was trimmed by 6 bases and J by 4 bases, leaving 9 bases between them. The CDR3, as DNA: TGTGCCAGCAGGCAAGGGGTCACCGGGGAGCTGTTTTTT. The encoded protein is CASRQGVTGELFF.

For the CDR3, the DNA is TGTGCCAGCAGCTGGACCGACGGGAACTATGGCTACACCTTC. Translation gives CASSWTDGNYGYTF. This chain uses TRBV11-2 with TRBJ1-2; D gene unclear. The length of the CDR3 is 14 residues. V gave up 4 bases and J gave up 2 bases, with 11 bases separating them. The V gene's germline CDR1 is SGHAT and CDR2 FQNNGV.